These 30 T cell receptor beta chains were sequenced from one sample in a study of monozygotic twins with inflammatory bowel disease. TCRdb re-called the 5' RACE reads; every CDR3 protein appears as one record, without DNA. The sample totals 330,000 or so distinct CDR3 sequences. What was sequenced was blood. The receptors stem from a human donor with ulcerative colitis or Crohn's disease, or a healthy co-twin of an affected twin (not recorded which).

This rearrangement joins TRBV5-1 to TRBJ2-7; TCRdb's D gene call, TRBD1, goes unchecked for lack of DNA. The CDR3 runs 13 residues. The germline V gene has CDR1 SGHRS and CDR2 YFSETQ. The CDR3 sequence is CASSTWDAYEQYF.

J is TRBJ2-2 and V is TRBV7-2; checking the TCRdb D call of TRBD1 is not possible without DNA. The germline V gene encodes CDR1 SGHTA and CDR2 FQGNSA. The CDR3 is 17 amino acids. The CDR3 loop is CASSLVRRGTETGELFF.

The J gene is TRBJ2-3, the V gene TRBV7-2; there is no DNA to check the TCRdb D call of TRBD1. This CDR3 is 15 amino acids long. Germline CDR1 is SGHTA and CDR2 is FQGNSA. The CDR3 reads CASGRDRPSTDTQYF.

The CDR3 region is CSARETNYNEQFF. The J gene is TRBJ2-1, the V gene TRBV20-1. The CDR3 totals 13 residues. Germline V gene sequence: CDR1 DFQATT, CDR2 SNEGSKA (reference sequence).

The V gene is TRBV20-1, the J gene TRBJ1-5; TCRdb's D gene call, TRBD1, goes unchecked for lack of DNA. The germline V gene encodes CDR1 DFQATT and CDR2 SNEGSKA (reference sequence). The CDR3 consists of 16 residues. This chain's CDR3 is CSARVGTEYSNQPQHF.

V gene TRBV4-3 combines with J gene TRBJ2-7; without DNA, the TCRdb call of TRBD1 cannot be checked. Germline V gene lookup returns CDR1 LGHNA and CDR2 YSLEER. The CDR3 length is 17 residues. This CDR3 reads CASSQEIPRTGSYEQYF.

This sequence joins TRBV20-1 and TRBJ2-2; the D gene TCRdb calls, TRBD2, cannot be checked with no DNA. Germline V gene data show CDR1 as DFQATT and CDR2 as SNEGSKA (reference sequence). The CDR3 has 15 amino acids. CDR3 residues: CSASSAGSNTGELFF.

The chain recombines TRBV5-1 with TRBJ2-2; TCRdb gives TRBD2 as the D gene, but with no DNA this cannot be confirmed. The CDR3 spans 13 residues. Germline CDR1 is SGHRS and CDR2 is YFSETQ. The CDR3 reads CASSLEERGELFF.

This rearrangement joins TRBV7-3 to TRBJ2-4; TCRdb names TRBD1, which stays unverified in the absence of DNA. Germline assignment: CDR1 SGHTA and CDR2 FQGTGA. There are 18 residues in the CDR3. The CDR3 spells CASSLTGKESGAKNIQYF.

V and J are TRBV5-1 and TRBJ1-3. Germline CDR1 reads SGHRS; CDR2 reads YFSETQ. The CDR3 runs to 14 residues. CDR3 protein: CASSLEGTGNTIYF.

The chain links TRBV5-1 to TRBJ2-7; TCRdb indicates TRBD1, and absent DNA this call remains unverified. The CDR3 is 16 residues long. Germline V gene sequence: CDR1 SGHRS, CDR2 YFSETQ. The CDR3 loop is CASSLTGPPYSYEQYF.

The rearrangement uses TRBV19 and TRBJ1-1. Germline assignment: CDR1 LNHDA and CDR2 SQIVND (reference sequence). The CDR3 is made up of 14 amino acids. The chain's CDR3 is CASRSGGTNTEAFF. Combining the CDR3 with reference TRBV19 and TRBJ1-1 gives the whole variable domain DGGITQSPKYLFRKEGQNVTLSCEQNLNHDAMYWYRQDPGQGLRLIYYSQIVNDFQKGDIAEGYSVSREKKESFPLTVTSAQKNPTAFYLCASRSGGTNTEAFFGQGTRLTVV.

V gene TRBV5-1 combines with J gene TRBJ1-5. This CDR3 is 13 amino acids long. Germline lookup yields CDR1 SGHRS and CDR2 YFSETQ. This CDR3 is CASSFSYNQPQHF. Full variable domain (missing parts from reference TRBV5-1 and TRBJ1-5): KAGVTQTPRYLIKTRGQQVTLSCSPISGHRSVSWYQQTPGQGLQFLFEYFSETQRNKGNFPGRFSGRQFSNSRSEMNVSTLELGDSALYLCASSFSYNQPQHFGDGTRLSIL.

The V call is TRBV3-1, the J call TRBJ2-7; TCRdb names TRBD1, which stays unverified in the absence of DNA. The V gene's germline CDR1 is LGHDT and CDR2 YNNKEL (reference sequence). The CDR3 has 13 residues. The CDR3 here is CASSQGTAGEQYF.

The chain joins TRBV7-2 to TRBJ2-3; the D call from TCRdb, TRBD2, cannot be confirmed without DNA. The CDR3 is 14 residues long. In germline, CDR1 is SGHTA, CDR2 FQGNSA. This CDR3 is CASSLETSHDTQYF.

This sequence joins TRBV6-1 and TRBJ2-5; TCRdb reports TRBD2, a call that lacks DNA to check it against. Germline loops: CDR1 MNHNS, CDR2 SASEGT. CDR3 size: 17 residues. CDR3 residues: CASSGSTSGEYQETQYF.

The CDR3 protein is CASSVEPGQSYEQYF. V is TRBV7-8 and J is TRBJ2-7; no DNA is available, so the TRBD1 call from TCRdb remains unchecked. CDR3 size: 15 residues. Germline V CDR1 and CDR2: SGHVS, FQNEAQ.

The gene calls are TRBV28 and TRBJ2-1; checking the TCRdb D call of TRBD2 is not possible without DNA. Per the germline V gene, CDR1 is MDHEN and CDR2 is SYDVKM. The CDR3 has 14 residues. The CDR3 region is CASSLMGGANEQFF.

The V call is TRBV9, the J call TRBJ2-7; TCRdb picks TRBD2, but there is no DNA to check that call. CDR1 is SGDLS, CDR2 YYNGEE, per germline. The CDR3 covers 15 residues. CDR3 amino acids: CASSVGPGRAFEQYF.

The chain recombines TRBV12-3 or TRBV12-4 with TRBJ2-5; checking the TCRdb D call of TRBD2 is not possible without DNA. This CDR3 comprises 16 residues. The CDR3 sequence: CASSPGLAALQETQYF.

V usage is TRBV20-1 and J usage is TRBJ2-5; TCRdb reports TRBD2, a call that lacks DNA to check it against. The CDR3 spans 15 residues. Germline CDR1 reads DFQATT; CDR2 reads SNEGSKA (reference sequence). The CDR3 is CSTTGTSGSGETQYF.

The gene calls are TRBV29-1 and TRBJ2-3; TCRdb designates TRBD1, a call that cannot be tested without DNA. CDR3 length: 14 residues. Germline values: CDR1 SQVTM, CDR2 ANQGSEA. The CDR3 spells CSVAPLRGTDTQYF.

V is TRBV27 and J is TRBJ1-2; the TCRdb call, TRBD1, lacks DNA for checking. Germline V CDR1 and CDR2: MNHEY, SMNVEV (reference sequence). The length of the CDR3 is 13 residues. CDR3 residues: CASSSLRGHGYTF.

This chain links TRBV12-3 or TRBV12-4 with TRBJ1-6. The CDR3 loop spans 13 amino acids. The CDR3 spells CASSAQVGSPLHF.

The CDR3 protein is CASSTTGNQPQHF. V is TRBV19 and J is TRBJ1-5. The CDR3 is 13 residues long. Germline V CDR1 and CDR2: LNHDA, SQIVND (reference sequence).

This chain links TRBV6-2 or TRBV6-3 with TRBJ2-2; the D call of TRBD1 rests on TCRdb alone, since no DNA is present to check it. The CDR3 sequence is 15 residues long. Germline V gives CDR1 MNHEY, CDR2 SVGEGT. This CDR3 is CASSLKPGRGGELFF.

The chain combines TRBV20-1 with TRBJ2-7; the D gene TCRdb calls, TRBD1, cannot be checked with no DNA. CDR3 length: 12 amino acids. Germline values: CDR1 DFQATT, CDR2 SNEGSKA (reference sequence). The CDR3 spells CSARGGGGEQYF.

The genes are TRBV20-1 and TRBJ2-7. This CDR3 spans 13 amino acids. Germline assignment: CDR1 DFQATT and CDR2 SNEGSKA (reference sequence). The CDR3 loop is CSARDQLGLEQYF.

This chain joins TRBV6-2 or TRBV6-3 and TRBJ1-2; the TCRdb call, TRBD1, lacks DNA for checking. CDR1 and CDR2 from the germline V gene are MNHEY and SVGEGT. This CDR3 is 12 amino acids long. CDR3 sequence reads: CASSYAGTTNTF.

The chain couples TRBV9 to TRBJ2-3; TCRdb outputs TRBD2, but without DNA this stays unchecked. The CDR3 consists of 16 residues. Per the germline V gene, CDR1 is SGDLS and CDR2 is YYNGEE. CDR3 loop: CASSSPSGRIPDTQYF.